Listed here is a single TCR beta chain. Its antigen is still unknown. This sample is drawn from a study of human T cells and chemical hapten exposure. The study's findings and limits: TCRs above 1 in 1000 frequency stayed constant with DPC sensitization.

Library construction involved attaching unique molecular identifiers to individual cDNA molecules, which allowed quantitative, reproducible TCR counting. Each CDR3 protein gets one entry after TCRdb re-called the RACE reads with MiXCR. Of fewer than 50,000 distinct CDR3 sequences listed, 3.5% to 4% were seen once; the top ten hold approximately 5%. Noted time point: healthy volunteer bleed at 6 weeks. Whole blood that had not been fractionated was the source of extracted total RNA. This CDR3 is 16 amino acids long. Trimming pared 4 bases from V and 1 base from J, leaving 12 bases between. Germline V CDR1 and CDR2: SGDLS, YYNGEE.

Material: whole blood. The TCR comes from a human donor in good health. Some clones in this sample may be carry-over from other donors' samples. The chain joins TRBV9 to TRBJ2-6, with D perhaps matching TRBD2 (7 bases). For the CDR3, the DNA is TGTGCCAGCAGCCTAGGGGGAGGGTCTGGGGCCAACGTCCTGACTTTC. Protein sequence: CASSLGGGSGANVLTF.